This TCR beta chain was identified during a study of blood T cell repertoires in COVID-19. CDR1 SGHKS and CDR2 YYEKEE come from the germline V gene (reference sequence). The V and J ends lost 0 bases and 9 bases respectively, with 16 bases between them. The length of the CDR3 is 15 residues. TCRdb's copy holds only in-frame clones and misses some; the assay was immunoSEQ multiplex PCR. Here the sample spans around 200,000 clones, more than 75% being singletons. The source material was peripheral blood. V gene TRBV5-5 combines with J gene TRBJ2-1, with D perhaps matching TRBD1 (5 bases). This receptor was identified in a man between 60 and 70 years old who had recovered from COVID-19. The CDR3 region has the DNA TGTGCCAGCAGCTTGGCCTGGCAGGGAAGCAGTGAGCAGTTCTTC. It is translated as CASSLAWQGSSEQFF.